A selection of T cell receptor beta chains follows, all from one sample in a study of blood T cell repertoires in COVID-19. Repertoires were generated with immunoSEQ multiplex PCR, while TCRdb's copy carries only in-frame clones and drops some. The data contain 300,000 or so clones, around 83% of them singletons. The specimen sequenced was peripheral blood. These receptors were collected from a woman aged 50 to 60 with acute or convalescent COVID-19. CDR3s include the opening cysteine and the closing phenylalanine or tryptophan. The D gene is left open where the match is weak. Expanded clones get a size class; other rows say once, few or many, or leave the size out.

>-|TRBD1|14|TRBJ1-6|TRBV10-3
CAIGAGTGDSPLHF
TGTGCCATCGGCGCCGGGACAGGGGATTCACCCCTCCACTTT
>-|TRBD1|16|TRBJ1-4|TRBV9
CASSVSTDREDEKLFF
TGTGCCAGCAGCGTGTCCACGGACAGGGAGGATGAAAAACTGTTTTTT
>-|TRBD1|15|TRBJ1-4|TRBV2
CASSGDSTTNEKLFF
TGTGCCAGCAGTGGGGACAGCACAACTAATGAAAAACTGTTTTTT
>-|-|15|TRBJ2-1|TRBV9
CASSVSATTYNEQFF
TGTGCCAGCAGCGTAAGCGCCACTACCTACAATGAGCAGTTCTTC
>-|TRBD2|14|TRBJ2-1|TRBV24-1
CATSDSLAGDEQFF
TGTGCCACCAGTGATTCCCTAGCGGGAGATGAGCAGTTCTTC
>-|TRBD1|15|TRBJ1-1|TRBV25-1
CASSDPGQGRTEAFF
TGTGCCAGCAGTGATCCTGGACAGGGTAGAACTGAAGCTTTCTTT
>-|-|14|TRBJ1-1|TRBV6-6
CASRDSYMNTEAFF
TGTGCCAGCAGGGACAGTTACATGAACACTGAAGCTTTCTTT
>-|-|13|TRBJ2-7|TRBV7-2
CASSLVSADEQYF
TGTGCCAGCAGCTTAGTGTCAGCGGACGAGCAGTACTTC
>-|-|13|TRBJ1-2|TRBV6-5
CASSYSQNYGYTF
TGTGCCAGCAGTTACTCCCAGAACTATGGCTACACCTTC
>once|TRBD1|14|TRBJ1-1|TRBV6-5
CASTIQGAEAEAFF
TGTGCCAGCACCATACAGGGGGCTGAGGCTGAAGCTTTCTTT
>-|TRBD1|13|TRBJ1-2|TRBV24-1
CATSPGQGYGYTF
TGTGCCACCAGCCCGGGACAGGGCTATGGCTACACCTTC
>-|-|13|TRBJ1-1|TRBV29-1
CSVEGSRVTEAFF
TGCAGCGTTGAAGGCAGCAGGGTCACTGAAGCTTTCTTT
>-|TRBD1|15|TRBJ2-2|TRBV11-3
CASSTGTGNTGELFF
TGTGCCAGCAGCACCGGGACAGGAAACACCGGGGAGCTGTTTTTT
>-|-|11|TRBJ1-1|TRBV29-1
CSVVRNTEAFF
TGCAGCGTTGTTCGGAACACTGAAGCTTTCTTT
>-|-|16|TRBJ1-6|TRBV3-1/TRBV3-2
CASSQNGGGRRPPLHF
TGTGCCAGCAGCCAAAATGGGGGGGGGAGAAGGCCACCCCTCCACTTT
>-|-|11|TRBJ2-7|TRBV2
CASRNNYEQYF
TGTGCCAGCAGAAACAACTACGAGCAGTACTTC
>-|TRBD2|14|TRBJ2-7|TRBV7-2
CASSLEGGPGEQYF
TGTGCCAGCAGCTTAGAGGGAGGGCCAGGAGAGCAGTACTTC
>-|TRBD1|15|TRBJ1-1|TRBV5-1
CASSLNRGRGTEAFF
TGCGCCAGCAGCCTCAACAGGGGGCGAGGCACTGAAGCTTTCTTT
>few|TRBD1|17|TRBJ1-1|TRBV5-4
CASSLRTGTTLNTEAFF
TGTGCCAGCAGCTTGCGGACAGGGACTACCCTGAACACTGAAGCTTTCTTT
>-|TRBD1|13|TRBJ2-2|TRBV5-1
CATTTGSSGELFF
TGCGCCACTACGACAGGGTCGTCCGGGGAGCTGTTTTTT
>-|-|14|TRBJ1-4|TRBV18
CASSPGRTNEKLFF
TGTGCCAGCTCACCCGGACGGACAAATGAAAAACTGTTTTTT
>-|-|15|TRBJ2-3|TRBV24-1
CATSGLPAAGDTQYF
TGTGCCACCAGTGGCCTCCCCGCAGCGGGAGATACGCAGTATTTT
>-|TRBD1|15|TRBJ1-1|TRBV2
CASSATGGRDTEAFF
TGTGCCAGCAGCGCTACAGGGGGTCGGGACACTGAAGCTTTCTTT
>-|TRBD1|16|TRBJ1-2|TRBV24-1
CATSGESGTGVYGYTF
TGTGCCACCAGTGGCGAATCCGGGACAGGGGTCTATGGCTACACCTTC
>once|TRBD1|15|TRBJ1-3|TRBV5-4
CASSYGTAPGNTIYF
TGTGCCAGCAGCTACGGGACAGCACCTGGAAACACCATATATTTT
>-|TRBD1|18|TRBJ2-3|TRBV11-2
CASSLGRGQGVLTDTQYF
TGTGCCAGCAGCTTAGGGAGGGGACAGGGGGTATTGACAGATACGCAGTATTTT
>-|TRBD2|15|TRBJ2-3|TRBV27
CASSFSYGGGDTQYF
TGTGCCAGCAGTTTCTCTTATGGGGGGGGAGATACGCAGTATTTT
>-|-|14|TRBJ2-1|TRBV3-1/TRBV3-2
CASSISLVYNEQFF
TGTGCCAGCAGCATCTCTTTAGTTTACAATGAGCAGTTCTTC
>-|-|13|TRBJ2-2|TRBV11-2
CASSFLNTGELFF
TGTGCCAGCAGCTTTTTAAACACCGGGGAGCTGTTTTTT
>-|TRBD1|14|TRBJ1-2|TRBV29-1
CSVGLPGQGIGYTF
TGCAGCGTGGGACTCCCGGGACAGGGCATAGGCTACACCTTC
>once|-|14|TRBJ1-1|TRBV5-1
CASSLSGGNTEAFF
TGCGCCAGCAGCTTGTCGGGGGGCAACACTGAAGCTTTCTTT
>-|-|13|TRBJ1-1|TRBV5-5
CASSFTGNTEAFF
TGTGCCAGCAGCTTCACAGGGAACACTGAAGCTTTCTTT
>-|-|13|TRBJ1-5|TRBV24-1
CATSDLADQPQHF
TGTGCCACCAGTGATTTGGCAGATCAGCCCCAGCATTTT
>-|-|14|TRBJ1-2|TRBV7-9
CASSAGVLNYGYTF
TGTGCCAGCAGTGCAGGGGTCCTTAACTATGGCTACACCTTC
>-|TRBD2|16|TRBJ2-1|TRBV9
CASSVGTSGTYNEQFF
TGTGCCAGCAGCGTAGGGACTAGCGGCACCTACAATGAGCAGTTCTTC
>-|TRBD1|15|TRBJ1-4|TRBV7-9
CASSPGQGWNEKLFF
TGTGCCAGCAGCCCAGGACAGGGCTGGAATGAAAAACTGTTTTTT
>few|-|12|TRBJ1-6|TRBV2
CASMQVYSPLHF
TGTGCCAGCATGCAGGTTTATTCACCCCTCCACTTT
>-|-|17|TRBJ2-1|TRBV12-2
CASRFSPGTTSYNEQFF
TGTGCAAGTCGCTTCAGTCCCGGGACTACCTCCTACAATGAGCAGTTCTTC
>-|-|11|TRBJ1-3|TRBV29-1
CSVGNGDTIYF
TGCAGCGTTGGTAATGGAGACACCATATATTTT
>few|-|15|TRBJ2-3|TRBV6-4
CASSPSVGKVNTQYF
TGTGCCAGCAGTCCTAGCGTGGGGAAGGTAAATACGCAGTATTTT
>once|-|13|TRBJ1-4|TRBV7-2
CASSLGQKEKLFF
TGTGCCAGCAGCTTAGGACAGAAGGAAAAACTGTTTTTT
>-|-|13|TRBJ2-7|TRBV12-3/TRBV12-4
CASSSRTTYEQYF
TGTGCCAGCAGTTCAAGGACTACTTACGAGCAGTACTTC